This TCR beta chain appears in the sequencing data of a study of CD8 T cells in ankylosing spondylitis. Construction of TCR beta libraries was performed using quantitative 5'-RACE with molecular barcodes. TCRdb recomputed calls from the 5' RACE reads with MiXCR, one row per CDR3 protein. This sample yields some 200,000 distinct CDR3 sequences, of which around 24% are seen a single time; roughly 6.7% belongs to the top ten. This CDR3 is built from 14 residues. Germline CDR1 and CDR2: DFQATT and SNEGSKA (reference sequence). Trimming shortened V by 0 bases and J by 4 bases, and 12 bases separated the two germline ends.

The receptor's source is a male donor with ankylosing spondylitis or in good health (not recorded which). The chain joins TRBV20-1 to TRBJ2-5; a possible D gene is TRBD1 (6 bases). The sequencing input was blood, either unsorted or a sorted T cell fraction (not recorded which). CDR3 nucleotides: TGCAGTGCTAGAGATCCTGGCAGGGGAGAGACCCAGTACTTC. Its translation: CSARDPGRGETQYF.